This is a list of T cell receptor beta chains from one sample in a study of blood T cell repertoires in COVID-19. Profiled with immunoSEQ multiplex PCR; TCRdb holds only in-frame clones, not every one. This table has approximately 190,000 clones, over 70% appearing once. Sequenced: peripheral blood. These receptors were taken from a man in his 60s with acute or convalescent COVID-19. Both conserved end residues are part of each CDR3. D genes are given only for firm matches. A row's size may be missing; if present it is once, few, many or a size class.

CASSDPGLALEQYF TGTGCCAGCAGTGACCCGGGACTAGCGCTTGAGCAGTACTTC TRBV6-6 once 14 TRBD2 TRBJ2-7
CATGGLAGETQYF TGTGCCACCGGGGGACTAGCGGGGGAGACCCAGTACTTC TRBV24-1 NA 13 TRBD2 TRBJ2-5
CASSRTSGPTAGELFF TGTGCCAGCTCCCGAACTAGCGGCCCCACGGCCGGGGAGCTGTTTTTT TRBV7-7 NA 16 TRBD2 TRBJ2-2
CAWTGSGAVGETQYF TGTGCCTGGACGGGGTCAGGGGCTGTCGGAGAGACCCAGTACTTC TRBV30 NA 15 NA TRBJ2-5
CASSLASGAYEQYF TGCGCCAGCAGCTTGGCTAGCGGGGCCTACGAGCAGTACTTC TRBV5-1 NA 14 TRBD2 TRBJ2-7
CAISDTDREREQFF TGTGCCATCAGTGATACCGACAGGGAAAGGGAGCAGTTCTTC TRBV10-3 few 14 TRBD1 TRBJ2-1
CASSKGNNEQFF TGTGCCAGCAGTAAGGGGAACAATGAGCAGTTCTTC TRBV6-6 once 12 NA TRBJ2-1
CAWRRRLALKADYEQYF TGTGCCTGGAGGAGGCGACTAGCGTTGAAAGCCGACTACGAGCAGTACTTC TRBV30 NA 17 TRBD2 TRBJ2-7
CASSIFERGGDAFF TGTGCCAGTAGTATCTTTGAGCGGGGGGGCGATGCTTTCTTT TRBV19 NA 14 NA TRBJ1-1
CASSAELRNSPLHF TGTGCCAGCAGCGCGGAATTACGAAATTCACCCCTCCACTTT TRBV7-8 NA 14 NA TRBJ1-6
CASSQGGSGVLNEQFF TGCGCCAGCAGCCAAGGAGGGAGCGGGGTGTTAAATGAGCAGTTCTTC TRBV4-3 NA 16 TRBD2 TRBJ2-1
CSAEGDTQYF TGCAGTGCGGAGGGAGATACGCAGTATTTT TRBV20-1 NA 10 NA TRBJ2-3
CASSEPDRAEAFF TGTGCCAGCAGTGAACCCGACAGGGCTGAAGCTTTCTTT TRBV6-1 NA 13 TRBD1 TRBJ1-1
CSVAAPGQGKGNEQFF TGCAGCGTAGCAGCCCCGGGACAGGGAAAAGGAAATGAGCAGTTCTTC TRBV29-1 NA 16 TRBD1 TRBJ2-1
CASSPQGGRAEAFF TGTGCCAGCAGTCCCCAGGGTGGGAGGGCTGAAGCTTTCTTT TRBV6-6 NA 14 NA TRBJ1-1
CASSVEGDTSYEQYF TGTGCCAGCAGCGTAGAGGGGGACACTTCCTACGAGCAGTACTTC TRBV9 NA 15 NA TRBJ2-7
CASSQNRGQSSPLHF TGTGCCAGCTCACAAAACAGGGGGCAAAGTTCACCCCTCCACTTT TRBV18 NA 15 TRBD1 TRBJ1-6
CARSRRGPDSGNTIYF TGTGCCAGAAGCAGAAGGGGCCCGGACTCTGGAAACACCATATATTTT TRBV5-3 NA 16 NA TRBJ1-3
CASSKNPTATHGYTF TGTGCCAGCAGCAAAAACCCGACAGCCACCCATGGCTACACCTTC TRBV7-9 NA 15 NA TRBJ1-2
CASSTTVTGNYGYTF TGTGCCAGCAGTACGACCGTCACAGGGAACTATGGCTACACCTTC TRBV27 few 15 NA TRBJ1-2
CASSQGQFNQPQHF TGTGCCAGCAGCCAAGGACAGTTTAATCAGCCCCAGCATTTT TRBV11-2 NA 14 NA TRBJ1-5
CASQTGGSVGEQFF TGCGCCAGTCAGACGGGCGGGAGCGTTGGTGAGCAGTTCTTC TRBV4-1 once 14 TRBD2 TRBJ2-1
CASSQGIYRGTGELFF TGCGCCAGCAGCCAGGGGATATACAGGGGGACCGGGGAGCTGTTTTTT TRBV4-1 NA 16 TRBD1 TRBJ2-2
CASSEAESIGNTIYF TGTGCCAGCAGTGAAGCTGAGAGTATTGGAAACACCATATATTTT TRBV6-1 NA 15 NA TRBJ1-3
CAISEEGAGHLSHNEQFF TGTGCCATCAGTGAGGAGGGGGCGGGCCATTTGTCCCACAATGAGCAGTTCTTC TRBV10-3 few 18 TRBD1 TRBJ2-1
CASSGMTRPYEQYF TGTGCCAGCAGTGGGATGACAAGGCCCTACGAGCAGTACTTC TRBV2 NA 14 NA TRBJ2-7
CAISESPGQGVGTEAFF TGTGCCATCAGTGAGTCTCCGGGACAGGGGGTAGGGACTGAAGCTTTCTTT TRBV10-3 NA 17 TRBD1 TRBJ1-1
CASSRGQEYGYTF TGTGCCAGCAGTCGGGGACAGGAGTATGGCTACACCTTC TRBV12-3/TRBV12-4 few 13 TRBD1 TRBJ1-2
CASGGGSGQPQHF TGTGCCAGCGGCGGGGGATCGGGTCAGCCCCAGCATTTT TRBV7-9 few 13 NA TRBJ1-5